One and the same sample provided the 29 T cell receptor beta chains below, sequenced in a study of control samples from healthy donors and cancer patients. This table comes from immunoSEQ multiplex PCR, and its TCRdb copy is limited to in-frame clones, with some not included. The repertoire holds some 130,000 clones, over 80% seen once, with 2% to 2.5% in the top ten. The sequencing input was blood. The receptors were sampled from a woman aged 50 to 60 in good health.

This chain links TRBV2 with TRBJ1-2, with D possibly matching TRBD1 (5 bases). Germline CDR1 SNHLY, CDR2 FYNNEI. The CDR3 covers 15 residues. V was trimmed by 7 bases and J by 0 bases, leaving 15 bases between them. The CDR3 spells CASIGVVGTNYGYTF. In DNA, the CDR3 is TGTGCCAGCATAGGGGTAGTCGGGACTAACTATGGCTACACCTTC. Together with reference TRBV2 and TRBJ1-2, the CDR3 gives the full variable domain: EPEVTQTPSHQVTQMGQEVILRCVPISNHLYFYWYRQILGQKVEFLVSFYNNEISEKSEIFDDQFSVERPDGSNFTLKIRSTKLEDSAMYFCASIGVVGTNYGYTFGSGTRLTVV.

V is TRBV13 and J is TRBJ2-1, with D possibly TRBD2 on 5 matching bases. The CDR3 extends over 12 amino acids. Trimming shortened V by 0 bases and J by 10 bases, and 7 bases separated the two germline ends. Germline values: CDR1 PRHDT, CDR2 FYEKMQ (reference sequence). CDR3 coding DNA: TGTGCCAGCAGCTTAGGGCGGGCGGAGCAGTTCTTC. Its protein product is CASSLGRAEQFF.

This clone came up a few times. The V and J genes are TRBV7-9 and TRBJ2-7, with TRBD1 as a possible D gene (6 bases). This CDR3 comprises 15 residues. CDR1 is SEHNR and CDR2 is FQNEAQ in the germline V gene (reference sequence). Between the trimmed V and J ends, which lost 5 bases and 5 bases, there was a span of 19 bases. The CDR3 is CASSRPLDSYNEQYF. The CDR3 nucleotides read TGTGCCAGCAGCCGGCCTTTGGACAGTTACAACGAGCAGTACTTC.

The gene calls are TRBV19 and TRBJ1-6; 7 bases are shared with TRBD1. The germline V gene encodes CDR1 LNHDA and CDR2 SQIVND (reference sequence). The ends lost 3 bases at V and 5 bases at J; junction bases unmatched: 1. The CDR3 consists of 14 residues. The CDR3 region is CASSMDRNNSPLHF. CDR3 DNA: TGTGCCAGTAGTATGGACAGGAATAATTCACCCCTCCACTTT.

The chain joins TRBV11-2 to TRBJ1-1; D uncertain. Trimming pared 5 bases from V and 1 base from J, leaving 17 bases between. Germline CDR1 and CDR2: SGHAT and FQNNGV. CDR3 length: 16 residues. DNA for the CDR3: TGTGCCAGCAGCAATAACTGGCCATTTCGGAACACTGAAGCTTTCTTT. Amino acids: CASSNNWPFRNTEAFF. Filled out from reference TRBV11-2 and TRBJ1-1, the complete variable domain reads EAGVAQSPRYKIIEKRQSVAFWCNPISGHATLYWYQQILGQGPKLLIQFQNNGVVDDSQLPKDRFSAERLKGVDSTLKIQPAKLEDSAVYLCASSNNWPFRNTEAFFGQGTRLTVV.

The chain recombines TRBV7-9 with TRBJ2-2, with D maybe TRBD2 (6 bases). V lost 8 bases to trimming and J lost 5 bases, with 9 bases between them. Germline V gives CDR1 SEHNR, CDR2 FQNEAQ (reference sequence). The CDR3 spans 12 residues. The CDR3 protein is CASGRGTGELFF. Here the CDR3 DNA reads TGTGCCAGCGGCCGGGGGACCGGGGAGCTGTTTTTT.

This sequence joins TRBV3-1 (or the pseudogene TRBV3-2) and TRBJ2-6; TRBD2 is a possible D gene (5 bases). This CDR3 region has 21 residues. Germline lookup yields CDR1 LGHDT and CDR2 YNNKEL (reference sequence). Trimming shortened V by 0 bases and J by 0 bases, and 21 bases separated the two germline ends. This CDR3 reads CASSQDALTRLASSGANVLTF. The CDR3 DNA is TGTGCCAGCAGCCAAGATGCCCTAACCAGGTTAGCGAGCTCTGGGGCCAACGTCCTGACTTTC.

This chain links TRBV6-5 with TRBJ1-6; D is ambiguous. Trimming removed 2 bases from V and 16 bases from J, with 18 bases in between. The CDR3 runs 14 residues. CDR1 and CDR2 from the germline V gene are MNHEY and SVGAGI. CDR3 in amino acids: CASSYDLRWQELHF. The CDR3 DNA follows: TGTGCCAGCAGTTACGATCTTCGGTGGCAGGAACTCCACTTT.

The chain employs TRBV18 and TRBJ1-6; no clear D. Germline V gene sequence: CDR1 KGHSH, CDR2 LQKENI. The CDR3 contains 15 residues. Trimming took off 3 bases at V and 4 bases at J, with 10 bases between the two ends. CDR3 bases: TGTGCCAGCTCACCTCTTAATAGTTATAATTCACCCCTCCACTTT. Its protein is CASSPLNSYNSPLHF.

This chain links TRBV28 with TRBJ2-1; 13 positions match TRBD2. The CDR3 spans 18 residues. Germline lookup yields CDR1 MDHEN and CDR2 SYDVKM. Losses at the gene ends were 6 bases for V and 4 bases for J; bases not matched to a gene: 12. For the CDR3, the DNA is TGTGCCAGCAGATCCTCCCCTGGACTAGCGGGAGAATACAATGAGCAGTTCTTC. Residues: CASRSSPGLAGEYNEQFF.

The chain combines TRBV10-3 with TRBJ2-2, with TRBD2 matching over 12 bases. CDR1 ENHRY and CDR2 SYGVKD come from the germline V gene. V lost 2 bases to trimming and J lost 4 bases; unmatched junction nucleotides: 5. The CDR3 has 17 residues. In DNA form, the CDR3 reads TGTGCCATCAGTGAGAGACTAGCGGGAGTGTCCACCGGGGAGCTGTTTTTT. Its protein is CAISERLAGVSTGELFF.

This sequence joins TRBV29-1 and TRBJ2-3; D gene ambiguous. CDR1 SQVTM and CDR2 ANQGSEA come from the germline V gene. The V gene lost 2 bases and the J gene lost 1 base, with 22 bases spanning the gap. CDR3 size: 18 residues. In nucleotides, the CDR3 is TGCAGCGTTGAAAATTGGACCCGGACGTTCCAGGGCACAGATACGCAGTATTTT. This translates into CSVENWTRTFQGTDTQYF.

The CDR3 DNA reads as TGTGCCAGCAGCTTGTCCCCTCAGCAGTACTTC. As protein: CASSLSPQQYF. The chain uses TRBV5-4 and TRBJ2-7, with unresolved D. The CDR3 is 11 amino acids. Germline V gene lookup returns CDR1 SGHNT and CDR2 YYREEE (reference sequence). Deletions cut 1 base from V and 8 bases from J, with 7 bases between.

Note on this clone: Because it lacks the conserved phenylalanine or tryptophan at the end, this CDR3 is likely a read error. V gene TRBV30 combines with J gene TRBJ1-3, with 7 bases fitting TRBD1. Trimming at V came to 4 bases and at J to 0 bases, leaving 3 bases not matched to a gene. Germline V lookup: CDR1 GTSNPN, CDR2 SVGIG (reference sequence). The CDR3 spans 14 residues. For the CDR3, the DNA is TGTGCCTGGAACAGGGACAGCTCTGGAAACACCATATATTCA. Translating it yields CAWNRDSSGNTIYS.

The CDR3 region is CASSDSENSPLHF. For the CDR3, the DNA is TGTGCCAGCAGTGACTCTGAGAATTCACCCCTCCACTTT. This chain joins TRBV6-4 and TRBJ1-6; D unresolved. Germline V gene sequence: CDR1 MRHNA, CDR2 SNTAGT. V was shortened by 0 bases and J by 7 bases, with 4 bases between the two germline ends. There are 13 residues in the CDR3.

The CDR3 region is CASGLVLAGWADTQYF. In DNA, the CDR3 is TGTGCTAGTGGTTTGGTACTAGCGGGTTGGGCAGATACGCAGTATTTT. The chain couples TRBV12-5 to TRBJ2-3; 9 bases map to TRBD2. CDR1 and CDR2 from the germline V gene are LGHNT and FRNRAP. After removal of 0 bases from V and 4 bases from J, the junction contained 5 bases not matched to a gene. The CDR3 runs to 16 residues.

The DNA for the CDR3 is TGTGCCAGCAGTTCCCGAGCGGACAGAGTGAACACTGAAGCTTTCTTT. Translation gives CASSSRADRVNTEAFF. The chain is built from TRBV27 and TRBJ1-1; D possibly corresponds to TRBD1 (6 bases). The V end was cut by 4 bases, the J end by 0 bases, with 15 bases between. From germline, CDR1 is MNHEY and CDR2 SMNVEV (reference sequence). This CDR3 has 16 residues.

This rearrangement joins TRBV5-1 to TRBJ1-1; no clear D gene. The length of the CDR3 is 14 residues. CDR1 and CDR2 (germline): SGHRS, YFSETQ. V lost 0 bases to trimming and J lost 0 bases, with 6 bases between them. DNA for the CDR3: TGCGCCAGCAGCTTGGACAACATGAACACTGAAGCTTTCTTT. Translating it yields CASSLDNMNTEAFF.

This clone was seen only once. The V call is TRBV2, the J call TRBJ1-2, with 9 bases aligning to TRBD1. V shed 8 bases and J 3 bases; nucleotides not matched to a gene: 7. CDR1 SNHLY and CDR2 FYNNEI come from the germline V gene. The CDR3 is made up of 14 amino acids. Here the CDR3 DNA reads TGTGCCAGCGTTACAGGGGGCGGCGACTATGGCTACACCTTC. Translation gives CASVTGGGDYGYTF.

The chain links TRBV30 to TRBJ2-7; possibly TRBD1 for D (6 bases). The CDR3 totals 14 residues. From germline, CDR1 is GTSNPN and CDR2 SVGIG (reference sequence). Trimming removed 2 bases at V and 0 bases at J, with 11 bases between. The CDR3 DNA sequence: TGTGCCTGGAGTAGGGCAGGGGTCTCCTACGAGCAGTACTTC. Translated: CAWSRAGVSYEQYF.

The chain combines TRBV5-5 with TRBJ1-1; D remains unclear. With 2 bases removed from V and 2 bases from J, the gap between germline ends came to 4 bases. The germline CDR1 and CDR2 sequences are SGHKS and YYEKEE (reference sequence). The CDR3 contains 12 residues. Here the CDR3 DNA reads TGTGCCAGCAGCTTTTATAACACTGAAGCTTTCTTT. Translating gives CASSFYNTEAFF.

This clone was seen a handful of times. The chain recombines TRBV5-1 with TRBJ2-7; D is unclear. The germline gives CDR1 SGHRS, CDR2 YFSETQ. With 4 bases removed from V and 2 bases from J, the gap between germline ends came to 10 bases. The CDR3 is 13 amino acids. This CDR3 reads CASSADGTYEQYF. In DNA, the CDR3 is TGCGCCAGCAGCGCGGACGGCACCTACGAGCAGTACTTC.

The chain has TRBV30 and TRBJ1-2, with D unclear. The V and J ends lost 3 bases and 2 bases respectively, with 7 bases between them. The CDR3 spans 12 residues. The germline V gene has CDR1 GTSNPN and CDR2 SVGIG (reference sequence). CDR3 sequence reads: CAWSEKNYGYTF. The CDR3 DNA follows: TGTGCCTGGAGCGAGAAGAACTATGGCTACACCTTC.

J is TRBJ1-1 and V is TRBV29-1; 7 nucleotides line up with TRBD1. There are 13 residues in the CDR3. Germline CDR1 SQVTM, CDR2 ANQGSEA. V lost 2 bases and J lost 6; bases outside the gene matches: 6. CDR3 nucleotides: TGCAGCGTTGAACGCCGGGACAGACCTGAAGCTTTCTTT. This encodes CSVERRDRPEAFF. Full variable domain (missing parts from reference TRBV29-1 and TRBJ1-1): SAVISQKPSRDICQRGTSLTIQCQVDSQVTMMFWYRQQPGQSLTLIATANQGSEATYESGFVIDKFPISRPNLTFSTLTVSNMSPEDSSIYLCSVERRDRPEAFFGQGTRLTVV.

V and J are TRBV19 and TRBJ1-2; perhaps TRBD1 as D (6 bases). The CDR3 consists of 18 residues. Germline V gives CDR1 LNHDA, CDR2 SQIVND (reference sequence). Trimming stripped 2 bases from V and 4 bases from J, with 23 bases between. This CDR3 is CASSIKPGAGRGTYGYTF. DNA for the CDR3: TGTGCCAGTAGTATAAAACCAGGGGCTGGGAGAGGTACCTATGGCTACACCTTC.

This chain joins TRBV29-1 and TRBJ2-7; D call uncertain. Germline CDR1 is SQVTM and CDR2 is ANQGSEA. V was trimmed by 4 bases and J by 2 bases, leaving 9 bases between them. The CDR3 runs 12 residues. DNA of the CDR3: TGCAGCGTTGTTAGGCTCCCCTACGAGCAGTACTTC. It yields the protein CSVVRLPYEQYF.

The chain employs TRBV11-2 and TRBJ1-4; D is ambiguous. V was shortened by 1 base and J by 10 bases, with 13 bases between the two germline ends. From germline, CDR1 is SGHAT and CDR2 FQNNGV. The CDR3 loop spans 14 amino acids. This CDR3 reads CASSLGLSGVKLFF. The CDR3 DNA follows: TGTGCCAGCAGCTTAGGGTTATCCGGGGTAAAACTGTTTTTT.

The chain couples TRBV28 to TRBJ1-3, with TRBD1 as a possible D gene (6 bases). Deletions cut 6 bases from V and 0 bases from J, with 21 bases between. The CDR3 is made up of 18 amino acids. Germline CDR1 reads MDHEN; CDR2 reads SYDVKM. The CDR3 reads CASRERDTLVISGNTIYF. CDR3 DNA: TGTGCCAGCAGGGAGCGGGACACCTTGGTTATCTCTGGAAACACCATATATTTT.

The chain combines TRBV5-5 with TRBJ2-1, with 8 bases fitting TRBD2. V lost 3 bases, J lost 3 bases, and 5 bases stayed unmatched. This CDR3 spans 15 amino acids. The germline CDR1 and CDR2 sequences are SGHKS and YYEKEE (reference sequence). The CDR3 sequence is CASSYSGTSYNEQFF. The CDR3 bases are TGTGCCAGCAGCTACTCCGGGACTAGCTACAATGAGCAGTTCTTC.